This T cell receptor beta chain is drawn from a study of blood T cell repertoires in COVID-19. The germline V gene has CDR1 KGHDR and CDR2 SFDVKD. The CDR3 runs to 16 residues. J lost 5 bases, V lost 4 bases, and 8 bases had no gene match. Repertoires were generated with immunoSEQ multiplex PCR, while TCRdb's copy carries only in-frame clones and drops some. The sample contains some 100,000 clones, about 88% of which appear only once. The J gene is TRBJ2-2, the V gene TRBV24-1, with 8 nucleotides matching TRBD1. Sample: peripheral blood. The sequence was obtained from a woman older than 75 with active COVID-19. In nucleotides, the CDR3 is TGTGCCACCAGTGACCTTGGGACAGGCGGAACCGGGGAGCTGTTTTTT. Encoded protein: CATSDLGTGGTGELFF.